This T cell receptor beta chain is drawn from a study of Ad26.COV2.S vaccination and SARS-CoV-2 variants. Overall study: The vaccine Ad26.COV2.S was put into the muscle once, or twice with 56 days between. Study findings and constraints: The analyses of TCR breadth and depth may have understated the size of total T cell responses. Breadth measured for non-spike TCRs was similar across vaccine and placebo recipients.

Treatment meaning: roughly 18 received Ad26.COV2.S at low or high dose, single or two shots; about 5 received placebo; per-sample allocation not given. Specimen acquisition occurred on day 63 following the initial vaccine or placebo injection. The donor was a Boston adult aged 18-55 years. Clones were sequenced by immunoSEQ multiplex PCR, and TCRdb holds only the in-frame ones, with some missing. The profile shows some 520,000 clones, around nine tenths of them singletons. A remark on this clone: Its antigen is unidentified.

This CDR3 region has 18 residues. Germline CDR1 reads SNHLY; CDR2 reads FYNNEI. V lost 2 bases, J lost 2 bases, and 10 bases stayed unmatched. This specimen was peripheral blood, taken in a trial of Ad26.COV2.S vaccine versus placebo. The rearrangement uses TRBV2 and TRBJ2-5, with 11 positions matching TRBD2. The origin of this receptor is a person between 18 and 60 years old who received the Ad26.COV2.S COVID-19 vaccine or a placebo. DNA of the CDR3: TGTGCCAGCAGTGAAAACTTTCGGACTAGCGGGCAACAAGAGACCCAGTACTTC. This codes for CASSENFRTSGQQETQYF.